A single sample is the source of the 4 T cell receptor beta chains below, sequenced in a study of CD8 T cells in ankylosing spondylitis (dated by TCRdb to the late 2010s). The library was prepared using 5' RACE. Sequencing took place on an Illumina HiSeq 2500. Through fastp at Q25 and MiXCR, TCRdb rebuilt clones from the public reads, retaining in-frame beta chains. Merged by CDR3 protein, the rows form single entries marked with the most common genes and DNA. In this sample the table shows about 360,000 distinct CDR3 sequences, roughly 20% of which occur a single time. In total, the top ten clones hold about an eighth of the sample. The sequenced material came from blood, either unsorted or a sorted T cell fraction (not recorded which). The source of these receptors is a male donor with ankylosing spondylitis or in good health (not recorded which).

The chain couples TRBV7-2 to TRBJ1-1; D call uncertain. Deletions cut 1 base from V and 5 bases from J, with 8 bases between. There are 13 residues in the CDR3. Per germline, CDR1 SGHTA and CDR2 FQGNSA. CDR3 loop: CASSLVVATEAFF. CDR3 in DNA: TGTGCCAGCAGCTTAGTTGTGGCGACTGAAGCTTTCTTT. The whole variable domain, filled in from reference TRBV7-2 and TRBJ1-1, reads GAGVSQSPSNKVTEKGKDVELRCDPISGHTALYWYRQSLGQGLEFLIYFQGNSAPDKSGLPSDRFSAERTGGSVSTLTIQRTQQEDSAVYLCASSLVVATEAFFGQGTRLTVV.

This clonotype was seen a few times. The chain combines TRBV5-1 with TRBJ2-7; TRBD1 aligns across 9 bases. With V trimmed by 5 bases and J by 6 bases, 6 bases remained unmatched. The germline gives CDR1 SGHRS, CDR2 YFSETQ. The CDR3 consists of 13 residues. CDR3 loop: CASSGTGMREQYF. The CDR3 nucleotides read TGCGCCAGCAGTGGGACAGGGATGCGCGAGCAGTACTTC.

J is TRBJ2-1 and V is TRBV10-2; D may be TRBD1 (6 bases). The germline V gene encodes CDR1 WSHSY and CDR2 SAAADI. This CDR3 contains 16 residues. V lost 3 bases and J 7 bases, leaving 19 bases between the germline ends. The CDR3: CASSDLAYSQGNEQFF. CDR3 coding DNA: TGCGCCAGCAGTGATCTTGCGTACAGTCAGGGGAATGAGCAGTTCTTC.

V and J are TRBV28 and TRBJ2-7, with TRBD1 matching 7 bases. Germline lookup yields CDR1 MDHEN and CDR2 SYDVKM. The CDR3 is 14 residues long. The V gene end was trimmed by 4 bases and the J gene end by 1 base; junction bases not matched to a gene: 4. CDR3 in amino acids: CASSWDRESYEQYF. For the CDR3, the DNA is TGTGCCAGCAGTTGGGACAGAGAATCCTACGAGCAGTACTTC. Full variable domain (missing parts from reference TRBV28 and TRBJ2-7): DVKVTQSSRYLVKRTGEKVFLECVQDMDHENMFWYRQDPGLGLRLIYFSYDVKMKEKGDIPEGYSVSREKKERFSLILESASTNQTSMYLCASSWDRESYEQYFGPGTRLTVT.